This entry is about one T cell receptor beta chain. Sequencing was performed with immunoSEQ multiplex PCR; in TCRdb, only in-frame clones are kept and a portion is missing. The sample records roughly 260,000 clones, 87% being singletons. The germline V gene has CDR1 SGHRS and CDR2 YFSETQ. The CDR3 consists of 14 residues. The V and J ends lost 6 bases and 4 bases, in that order; junction bases with no gene match: 4. This sample was included in a study of blood T cell repertoires in COVID-19. Sequencing was carried out using PBMCs or T cells enriched from blood (not recorded which). The chain carries TRBV5-1 and TRBJ2-1; 10 positions match TRBD2. The receptor comes from a woman in her thirties with acute COVID-19. Here the CDR3 reads CASTGLAAYNEQFF. The CDR3 coding sequence is TGCGCCAGCACTGGACTAGCGGCATACAATGAGCAGTTCTTC.